This T cell receptor (beta chain) is from a study of blood T cell repertoires in COVID-19. The protocol was immunoSEQ multiplex PCR, while the TCRdb copy is restricted to in-frame clones and leaves out a portion. The table has 100,000 to 150,000 clones, around 84% seen once. V lost 6 bases and J lost 5; bases outside the gene matches: 7. Germline V gene data show CDR1 as SGHTA and CDR2 as FQGTGA. The CDR3 is 13 amino acids. Sequencing was carried out using PBMCs or T cells enriched from blood (not recorded which). This clonotype was obtained from a man aged 35-49 years with acute COVID-19. The chain uses TRBV7-3 and TRBJ2-7; 7 bases align to TRBD1. The CDR3 here is CASSTGDRNEQYF. CDR3 in DNA: TGTGCCAGCAGTACAGGGGATCGCAACGAGCAGTACTTC.